The present TCR beta chain was sequenced within a study of T cells in tuberculosis (dated by TCRdb to the late 2010s). Concerning the study at large: The study combined CD1B tetramers and high-throughput TCR immunosequencing to characterize T cells specific for the mycobacterial lipid antigen glucose monomycolate (GMM). Study-wide findings and limitations: T cells binding the CD1B-GMM tetramer with low affinity may have been missed by the stringent sort gate.

With respect to this clone: Base qualities are not at hand, and no much larger clone is one base apart.

After being thawed and rested overnight, PBMC were stained with GMM-loaded CD1B tetramer, a Live/Dead dye and anti-CD3, and were then sorted on a FACS Aria II. The CD1B tetramers were loaded with C32 glucose monomycolate that had been purified from Rhodococcus equi. PBMC used for tetramer sorting had been depleted of CD14-expressing monocytes for a separate study before cryopreservation. About 100,000 tetramer-negative cells were sorted from each donor and analyzed alongside the tetramer-positive cells. Antigen-specific T cells were sorted from several healthy South African adults using GMM-loaded CD1B tetramers. TCR-alpha and TCR-beta chains were sequenced unpaired, so chain pairing information was not available. TCR libraries were generated with the immunoSEQ multiplex PCR assay, using TCR-beta and/or TCR-alpha/delta assays for each sample. The amplified TCR libraries were sequenced using the Illumina high-throughput platform. The authors processed their data as follows. Clustering and dimensionality reduction relied on pairwise TCRdist distances among GMM-specific receptors from T cells that were either sorted ex vivo or expanded in vitro. Sequence motifs defined by gene usage and CDR3 content were checked for enrichment by comparing tetramer-positive and tetramer-negative populations. The table comes from immuneACCESS by way of TCRdb, which keeps in-frame sequences with V and J called. Part of the clones is missing from these tables; in studies checked, under half for an unresolved V gene and the rest for unknown reasons. V and J calls and clone size are those listed in that table; D and trimming were worked out from the DNA. The sample includes around 50,000 clones, with roughly 87% observed a single time. The ten largest clones add up to roughly 22% of the sample.

V and J lose 0 bases and 6 bases, and a span of 15 bases separates them. CDR1 and CDR2 were assigned from the germline V gene as SGHRS and YFSETQ. The CDR3 has 16 amino acids, counting the end cysteine and phenylalanine. CDR3 DNA only is kept here, 48 bases in frame from base 1. The V gene is TRBV5-1 and the J gene is TRBJ2-2; the best D guess is TRBD2, with 6 bases matching. This clonotype was sampled from an adult woman with latent tuberculosis. Sequencing was carried out using CD1b-GMM tetramer-negative cells sorted from PBMCs. The sample's cell subset or site, from its label and the paper: T cells not binding CD1B-GMM tetramer, sorted from same donor. In nucleotides, the sequence is TGCGCCAGCAGCTTGGGAACCGGGACTCTGGCCGGGGAGCTGTTTTTT. It specifies CASSLGTGTLAGELFF.